This T cell receptor (beta chain) comes out of a study of blood T cell repertoires in COVID-19. Study as a whole: From the United States, Italy and Spain came samples of acute and convalescent COVID-19. T cells, B-cell-depleted T cells, or PBMCs supplied cDNA or gDNA.

Germline CDR1 is SGHKS and CDR2 is YYEKEE (reference sequence). V lost 4 bases and J lost 5; bases outside the gene matches: 12. This CDR3 has 16 amino acids. As processed by the authors: Amplification with reference gene primers provided the estimates of nucleated cell counts. The table came from immunoSEQ multiplex PCR; TCRdb's copy has only in-frame clones and leaves some out. V, J and clone size are taken as reported in that table, and D and trimming were inferred from the DNA itself. The repertoire holds 110,000 or so clones, with around nine tenths as singletons. The source material was peripheral blood. This sequence was found in a woman between 65 and 79 years old who had recovered from COVID-19. V gene TRBV5-5 combines with J gene TRBJ2-5; 9 positions match TRBD2. CDR3 residues: CASSHSGGGGRETQYF. The CDR3 coding sequence is TGTGCCAGCAGCCATTCTGGCGGGGGGGGTCGGGAGACCCAGTACTTC. The variable domain in full, with the rest retrieved from reference TRBV5-5 and TRBJ2-5, is DAGVTQSPTHLIKTRGQQVTLRCSPISGHKSVSWYQQVLGQGPQFIFQYYEKEERGRGNFPDRFSARQFPNYSSELNVNALLLGDSALYLCASSHSGGGGRETQYFGPGTRLLVL.